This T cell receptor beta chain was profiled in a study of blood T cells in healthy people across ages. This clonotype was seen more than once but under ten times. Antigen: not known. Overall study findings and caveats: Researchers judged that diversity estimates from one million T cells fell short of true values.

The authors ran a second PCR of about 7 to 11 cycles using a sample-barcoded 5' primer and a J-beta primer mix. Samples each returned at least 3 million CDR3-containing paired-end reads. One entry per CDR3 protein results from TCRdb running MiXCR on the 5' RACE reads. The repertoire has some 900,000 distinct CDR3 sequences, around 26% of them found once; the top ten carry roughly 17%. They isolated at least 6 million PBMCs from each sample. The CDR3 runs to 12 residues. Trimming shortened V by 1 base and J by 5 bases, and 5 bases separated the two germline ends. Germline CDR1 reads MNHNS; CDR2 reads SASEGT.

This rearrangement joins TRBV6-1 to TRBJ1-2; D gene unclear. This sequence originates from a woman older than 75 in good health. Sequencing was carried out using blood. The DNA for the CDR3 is TGTGCCAGCAGTGAAGATGGTTATGGCTACACCTTC. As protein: CASSEDGYGYTF.